The clone carrying this T cell receptor beta chain was counted between two and nine times. This specimen comes from a study of blood T cell repertoires in COVID-19. Looking at the study overall: Acute and convalescent COVID-19 samples came from the United States, Italy and Spain. From T cells, B-cell-depleted T cells, or PBMCs came the material, which was cDNA or gDNA.

Source study methods: Researchers report that nucleated cell counts were estimated from reference gene primer amplification. The repertoire was sequenced with immunoSEQ multiplex PCR; TCRdb's copy has only in-frame clones and lacks some. That table gives V, J and clone size, and the DNA gave D and trimming. The table includes about 190,000 clones, less than 90% detected once. Trimming left V 5 bases short and J 2 bases short, with 9 bases between. CDR3 length: 13 residues. Germline assignment: CDR1 SNHLY and CDR2 FYNNEI. The sample consisted of peripheral blood. The genes are TRBV2 and TRBJ1-2; maybe TRBD1 (5 bases). The TCR comes from a woman aged 40 to 49 with acute or convalescent COVID-19. The CDR3 coding sequence is TGTGCCAGCAGTCTCAGGGAAAACTATGGCTACACCTTC. Encoded protein: CASSLRENYGYTF.